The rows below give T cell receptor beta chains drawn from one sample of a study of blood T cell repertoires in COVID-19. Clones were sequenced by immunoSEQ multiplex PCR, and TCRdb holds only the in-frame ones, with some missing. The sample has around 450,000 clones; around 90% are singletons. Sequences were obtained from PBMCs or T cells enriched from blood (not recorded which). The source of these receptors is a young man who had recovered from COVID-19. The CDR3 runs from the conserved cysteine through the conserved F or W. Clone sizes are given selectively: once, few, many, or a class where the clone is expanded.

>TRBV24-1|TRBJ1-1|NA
CATRDPPPGNTEAFF
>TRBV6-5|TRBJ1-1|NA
CAGRTGGDTEAFF
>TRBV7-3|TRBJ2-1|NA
CASSLLTSGYNEQFF
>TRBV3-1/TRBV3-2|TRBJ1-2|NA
CASSPLSDYGYTF
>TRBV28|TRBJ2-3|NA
CASSPASLPASTDTQYF
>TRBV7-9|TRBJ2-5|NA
CASSTGTARLGETQYF
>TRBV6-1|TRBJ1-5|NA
CASSEAGDSPRKQPQHF
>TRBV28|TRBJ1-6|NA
CASRPREGQNSPLHF
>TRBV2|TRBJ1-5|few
CASSRTPNQPQHF
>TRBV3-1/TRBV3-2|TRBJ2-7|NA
CASSQVNEQYF
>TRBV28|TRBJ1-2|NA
CASSFDNRSAYGYTF
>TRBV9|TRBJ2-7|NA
CASSERQGVNYEQYF
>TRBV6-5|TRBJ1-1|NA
CASTVRTGADEAFF
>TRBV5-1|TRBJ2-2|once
CASNFAGGNTGELFF
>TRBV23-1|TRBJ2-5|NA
CASSPPVADQETQYF
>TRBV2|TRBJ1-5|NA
CASGGQPSQPQHF
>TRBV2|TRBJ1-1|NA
CASSFPGQGDFMNTEAFF
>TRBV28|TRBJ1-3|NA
CASSLTGKGNTIYF
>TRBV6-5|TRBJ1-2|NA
CASSYGQFYGYTF
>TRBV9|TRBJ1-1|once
CASSYRQTLMNTEAFF
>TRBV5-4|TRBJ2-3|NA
CASSFRFSDTQYF
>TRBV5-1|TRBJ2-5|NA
CASSSDRAGETQYF
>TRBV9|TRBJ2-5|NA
CASSVGREETQYF
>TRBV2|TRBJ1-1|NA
CASSVGGGVTEAFF
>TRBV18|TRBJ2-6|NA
CASSSTHSSGANVLTF
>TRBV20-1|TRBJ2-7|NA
CSAGRSYEQYF
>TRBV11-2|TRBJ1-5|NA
CASSLERYQPQHF
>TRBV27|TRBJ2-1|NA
CASSFAGLLNEQFF